This passage covers 6 T cell receptor beta chains from one sample sequenced in a study of T cell repertoires in cytomegalovirus infection. Their recognized antigens are unknown. From the reads, TCRdb called clonotypes with MiXCR, one entry per CDR3 protein. The table includes around 900,000 distinct CDR3 sequences, about a third detected once. The sequencing used cultured CD8+ T cells from PBMCs, collected from culture after CMV antigen stimulation. The receptor source for this set is a human donor in good health (CMV status not recorded). Some clones in this sample may be carry-over from other donors' samples.

Note on this clonotype: Sequence at one end of the junction differs from germline and may be a read error. V and J are TRBV7-9 and TRBJ2-4; tentatively, D is TRBD2 (5 bases). Germline CDR1 is SEHNR and CDR2 is FQNEAQ (reference sequence). CDR3 length: 15 residues. This CDR3 is CASSRSALAINIQYF. The DNA of the CDR3 is TGTGCCAGCAGCCGTTCGGCTCTAGCCATAAACATTCAGTACTTC.

This chain links TRBV12-3 or TRBV12-4 with TRBJ2-1, with D maybe TRBD2 (6 bases). The V end was cut by 6 bases, the J end by 9 bases, with 21 bases between. The CDR3 is made up of 15 amino acids. As DNA, the CDR3 is TGTGCCAGCAGGCCGAGCGAGGGCCTAGCGCTTGAGCAGTTCTTC. Residues: CASRPSEGLALEQFF.

This clonotype was observed a handful of times. A read error may explain this, as a much larger clone is one base away. V is TRBV7-9 and J is TRBJ1-1, with D unclear. V was cut by 2 bases and J by 3 bases, with 4 bases left in between. The CDR3 is 12 amino acids. CDR1 is SEHNR, CDR2 FQNEAQ, per germline (reference sequence). CDR3 bases: TGTGCCAGCAGCTTAAAATACACTGAAGCTTTCTTT. The encoded protein is CASSLKYTEAFF.

The chain joins TRBV6-2 or TRBV6-3 to TRBJ2-7; tentative D call: TRBD1 (6 bases). CDR1 and CDR2 (germline): MNHEY, SVGEGT. The CDR3 is 13 amino acids. The CDR3 sequence: CVAKQQGPYEQYV. As DNA, the CDR3 is TGTGTCGCGAAACAACAGGGACCCTACGAGCAGTACGTC.

This chain uses TRBV5-8 with TRBJ2-7; TRBD2 matches at 13 bases. After removal of 4 bases from V and 1 base from J, the junction contained 5 bases not matched to a gene. Per the germline V gene, CDR1 is SGHTS and CDR2 is YDEGEE. This CDR3 has 16 amino acids. DNA for the CDR3: TGTGCCAGCAGCCCCGGGACTAGCGGGGTTTCCTACGAGCAGTACTTC. The encoded protein is CASSPGTSGVSYEQYF. The whole variable domain, filled in from reference TRBV5-8 and TRBJ2-7, reads EAGVTQSPTHLIKTRGQQATLRCSPISGHTSVYWYQQALGLGLQFLLWYDEGEERNRGNFPPRFSGRQFPNYSSELNVNALELEDSALYLCASSPGTSGVSYEQYFGPGTRLTVT.

This rearrangement joins TRBV15 to TRBJ2-6, with 8 positions matching TRBD1. The V gene's germline CDR1 is LNHNV and CDR2 YYDKDF (reference sequence). V lost 0 bases to trimming and J lost 5 bases; unmatched junction nucleotides: 12. The CDR3 consists of 19 residues. The CDR3, as DNA: TGTGCCACCAGCAGAGATCCCGGGACAGGTGAGGCTAGGGCCAACGTCCTGACTTTC. It yields the protein CATSRDPGTGEARANVLTF. The variable domain in full, completed from reference TRBV15 and TRBJ2-6, reads DAMVIQNPRYQVTQFGKPVTLSCSQTLNHNVMYWYQQKSSQAPKLLFHYYDKDFNNEADTPDNFQSRRPNTSFCFLDIRSPGLGDTAMYLCATSRDPGTGEARANVLTFGAGSRLTVL.